This paragraph covers one T cell receptor beta chain sequence. The antigen is undetermined. Libraries were prepared by immunoSEQ multiplex PCR; TCRdb keeps only in-frame clonotypes and omits some of them. Among 90,000 to 120,000 clones listed, about 90% were seen once. The data belong to a study of T cell responses to AZD1222 COVID-19 vaccine. Study-wide background: Some second doses came at about 4 weeks and others at about 12 weeks; these were pooled.

The germline V gene has CDR1 SEHNR and CDR2 FQNEAQ (reference sequence). The CDR3 has 15 amino acids. V gave up 5 bases and J gave up 7 bases, with 18 bases separating them. The study, taken as a whole, reports: Seropositive status at baseline applied to only five to seven AZD1222 recipients.

The sequence was collected from an adult in good health. The V call is TRBV7-9, the J call TRBJ1-5; possibly TRBD1 for D (5 bases). The source material was peripheral blood, sampled on day 0 of AZD1222 vaccination. CDR3 sequence (DNA): TGTGCCAGCAGCCTGCGGGGCGGGGCCAGCCAGCCCCAGCATTTT. It specifies CASSLRGGASQPQHF.